The 25 T cell receptor beta chains below come from one sample, sequenced in a study of blood T cell dynamics during melanoma immunotherapy. Time point in this sample: week 3, after first cycle of checkpoint inhibitor. TCRdb's copy holds only in-frame clones and misses some; the assay was immunoSEQ multiplex PCR. The sample includes fewer than 15,000 clones, more than 85% of them seen just once. The sequencing here drew on blood, taken from a patient treated with checkpoint blockade. These receptors all stem from a human donor with melanoma.

The J gene is TRBJ1-4, the V gene TRBV5-1; TRBD1 aligns across 8 bases. With V trimmed by 4 bases and J by 7 bases, 6 bases remained unmatched. Germline assignment: CDR1 SGHRS and CDR2 YFSETQ. The CDR3 loop spans 14 amino acids. The DNA of the CDR3 is TGCGCCAGCAGCCTCGGGACAGGAGTTGAAAAACTGTTTTTT. Translation gives CASSLGTGVEKLFF. Complete variable domain (other parts from reference TRBV5-1 and TRBJ1-4): KAGVTQTPRYLIKTRGQQVTLSCSPISGHRSVSWYQQTPGQGLQFLFEYFSETQRNKGNFPGRFSGRQFSNSRSEMNVSTLELGDSALYLCASSLGTGVEKLFFGSGTQLSVL.

DNA of the CDR3: TGTGCCAGAAGCTTGACGTCTAGCCCCCCATTGGAGACCCAGTACTTC. It specifies CARSLTSSPPLETQYF. The chain recombines TRBV5-3 with TRBJ2-5; D is perhaps TRBD2 (5 bases). TRBV5-3 is treated as an ORF (open reading frame) with a function not yet certain. The CDR3 runs 16 residues. The germline V and J ends were trimmed by 1 base and 5 bases, with 18 bases remaining between them.

J is TRBJ1-3 and V is TRBV19; D unresolved. Per germline, CDR1 LNHDA and CDR2 SQIVND (reference sequence). V lost 5 bases and J 4 bases, leaving 12 bases between the germline ends. The CDR3 consists of 14 residues. The CDR3 loop reads CASSQHMAGNTIYF. The CDR3 DNA sequence: TGTGCCAGTAGTCAACATATGGCGGGAAACACCATATATTTT.

This chain joins TRBV6-5 and TRBJ1-2, with TRBD1 matching over 9 bases. Germline lookup yields CDR1 MNHEY and CDR2 SVGAGI. This CDR3 has 14 residues. After removal of 6 bases from V and 1 base from J, the junction contained 3 bases not matched to a gene. DNA of the CDR3: TGTGCCAGCAGCCGGGACAGGGTTAACTATGGCTACACCTTC. Protein sequence: CASSRDRVNYGYTF.

The V call is TRBV25-1, the J call TRBJ1-1, with a tentative D call TRBD1 (6 bases). This CDR3 contains 15 residues. Per germline, CDR1 MGHDK and CDR2 SYGVNS. V shed 7 bases and J shed 1 base, with 16 bases lying between them. CDR3 loop: CASMRDIPGNTEAFF. The CDR3 DNA is TGTGCCAGCATGAGGGACATTCCAGGGAACACTGAAGCTTTCTTT.

The chain employs TRBV7-9 and TRBJ1-1; D possibly corresponds to TRBD1 (5 bases). The germline V gene encodes CDR1 SEHNR and CDR2 FQNEAQ (reference sequence). The V and J ends lost 3 bases and 5 bases respectively, with 13 bases between them. The CDR3 sequence is 14 residues long. The CDR3 sequence is CASSFREGKTEAFF. As DNA, the CDR3 is TGTGCCAGCAGCTTCAGGGAGGGGAAAACTGAAGCTTTCTTT.

The chain has TRBV27 and TRBJ2-1, with D possibly matching TRBD1 (6 bases). V was clipped by 5 bases and J by 2 bases, with 13 bases between them. The CDR3 consists of 15 residues. Germline assignment: CDR1 MNHEY and CDR2 SMNVEV (reference sequence). The CDR3 here is CASSPSGETYNEQFF. CDR3 DNA sequence: TGTGCCAGCAGTCCCTCAGGGGAAACCTACAATGAGCAGTTCTTC.

V usage is TRBV19 and J usage is TRBJ2-5; D may be TRBD2 (7 bases). The V end was cut by 2 bases, the J end by 11 bases, with 15 bases between. CDR1 is LNHDA, CDR2 SQIVND, per germline (reference sequence). The CDR3 covers 13 residues. CDR3 sequence (DNA): TGTGCCAGTAGTATACCAGGGGCGGGGGAGCAGTACTTC. This gives the protein CASSIPGAGEQYF.

The J gene is TRBJ2-5, the V gene TRBV11-2, with D perhaps matching TRBD1 (7 bases). Germline-derived CDR1 and CDR2 are SGHAT and FQNNGV. This CDR3 has 15 amino acids. The V end lost 5 bases, the J end lost 2 bases, and 15 bases lay between the germline ends. The CDR3 sequence is CASSAGQRVQETQYF. In DNA, the CDR3 is TGTGCCAGCAGCGCGGGACAGAGAGTTCAAGAGACCCAGTACTTC.

The chain uses TRBV11-2 and TRBJ2-3; D gene unclear. With 1 base removed from V and 8 bases from J, the gap between germline ends came to 7 bases. Germline CDR1 is SGHAT and CDR2 is FQNNGV. The CDR3 sequence is 12 residues long. This chain's CDR3 is CASSLAPPTQYF. The CDR3 bases are TGTGCCAGCAGCTTAGCCCCCCCTACGCAGTATTTT.

The rearrangement uses TRBV6-6 and TRBJ1-5; no clear D. The V end lost 11 bases, the J end lost 0 bases, and 8 bases lay between the germline ends. CDR3 length equals 12 residues. The germline V gene has CDR1 MNHNY and CDR2 SVGAGI (reference sequence). The CDR3 loop is CASHFSNQPQHF. CDR3 nucleotide sequence: TGTGCCTCCCACTTTAGCAATCAGCCCCAGCATTTT.

This chain connects TRBV4-1 to TRBJ2-3, with 10 bases lining up with TRBD2. CDR1 is MGHRA and CDR2 is YSYEKL in the germline V gene. The V segment lost 0 bases and the J segment 4 bases; nucleotides outside the gene matches: 4. The CDR3 has 16 residues. The CDR3, as DNA: TGCGCCAGCAGCCAAGACCCTAGCGGGAGTTCAGATACGCAGTATTTT. Its protein is CASSQDPSGSSDTQYF.

The rearrangement joins TRBV11-2 to TRBJ2-1; D remains ambiguous. This CDR3 contains 14 residues. Trimming took 1 base from V and 6 from J, leaving 10 bases between them. Germline lookup yields CDR1 SGHAT and CDR2 FQNNGV. The CDR3 here is CASSLVRSPNEQFF. The CDR3 nucleotides read TGTGCCAGCAGCTTAGTCCGCAGTCCCAATGAGCAGTTCTTC.

This chain joins TRBV28 and TRBJ1-1; tentatively, D is TRBD1 (6 bases). Germline CDR1 and CDR2: MDHEN and SYDVKM. Trimming shortened V by 5 bases and J by 5 bases, and 15 bases separated the two germline ends. The CDR3 is 14 amino acids. The CDR3 DNA sequence: TGTGCCAGCAGTACGTCCAGGGGTGGTACTGAAGCTTTCTTT. It is translated as CASSTSRGGTEAFF.

This CDR3 reads CASSSTGSYGYTF. The CDR3 DNA reads as TGCGCCAGCAGCTCGACAGGGTCATATGGCTACACCTTC. The chain has TRBV5-1 and TRBJ1-2; 7 bases map to TRBD1. This CDR3 has 13 amino acids. V lost 3 bases to trimming and J lost 5 bases; unmatched junction nucleotides: 4. CDR1 is SGHRS and CDR2 is YFSETQ in the germline V gene.

This clone was seen only once. This sequence joins TRBV21-1 and TRBJ1-3. TRBV21-1 counts as a pseudogene. The CDR3 is made up of 16 amino acids. The CDR3 DNA sequence: TGTGCCAGCAGCAAAAGCAGTTGGCGGGGAGAAGGCACCATATATTTT. Translating gives CASSKSSWRGEGTIYF.

The J gene is TRBJ1-4, the V gene TRBV11-2, with 7 nucleotides matching TRBD1. Germline V gene data show CDR1 as SGHAT and CDR2 as FQNNGV. V was clipped by 2 bases and J by 5 bases; unmatched bases: 5. The CDR3 consists of 15 residues. The CDR3 DNA follows: TGTGCCAGCAGCTTAAGCAGGGGGTCGAATGAAAAACTGTTTTTT. This translates into CASSLSRGSNEKLFF.

Written as DNA, the CDR3 is TGTGCCAGCAGTCTGGCTGCTGGGGCCAACGTCCTGACTTTC. Translation: CASSLAAGANVLTF. The V gene is TRBV6-5, the J gene TRBJ2-6; no firm D call. Trimming stripped 5 bases from V and 2 bases from J, with 7 bases between. This CDR3 contains 14 residues. Germline V CDR1 and CDR2: MNHEY, SVGAGI.

The rearrangement links TRBV10-3 to TRBJ1-5; perhaps TRBD1 as D (5 bases). CDR1 is ENHRY, CDR2 SYGVKD, per germline. Deletions cut 11 bases from V and 5 bases from J, with 16 bases between. The CDR3 sequence is 13 residues long. The CDR3 loop reads CAAWGGFDQPQHF. In nucleotides, the CDR3 is TGTGCCGCCTGGGGGGGGTTCGATCAGCCCCAGCATTTT.

This chain joins TRBV6-1 and TRBJ1-4, with D uncertain. Trimming removed 2 bases from V and 0 bases from J, with 7 bases in between. Germline values: CDR1 MNHNS, CDR2 SASEGT. The CDR3 runs 15 residues. In DNA, the CDR3 is TGTGCCAGCAGTGAAAGGTTTGCAACTAATGAAAAACTGTTTTTT. Translating it yields CASSERFATNEKLFF.

In its sample, this clone was seen once. The rearrangement joins TRBV29-1 to TRBJ2-7; TRBD1 agrees at 9 bases. Germline values: CDR1 SQVTM, CDR2 ANQGSEA. Unmatched junction bases numbered 8, after V lost 7 bases and J lost 4 bases. The CDR3 length is 13 residues. CDR3 loop: CSALQGARYEQYF. The CDR3 nucleotides read TGCAGCGCCTTACAGGGGGCCCGGTACGAGCAGTACTTC.

The chain joins TRBV4-1 to TRBJ2-7; D unresolved. Germline-derived CDR1 and CDR2 are MGHRA and YSYEKL. This CDR3 region has 13 residues. V lost 4 bases to trimming and J lost 4 bases, with 11 bases between them. CDR3: CASSPTGLYEQYF. The DNA of the CDR3 is TGCGCCAGCAGCCCTACTGGCTTGTACGAGCAGTACTTC.

The gene calls are TRBV21-1 and TRBJ2-2; the table's D call, TRBD1, was not checked against the DNA. TRBV21-1 is termed a pseudogene. There are 16 residues in the CDR3. Here the CDR3 DNA reads TGTGCCAGCAGCAAGGCCCCCAGGGGGCGCACCGGGGAGCTGTTTTTT. It is translated as CASSKAPRGRTGELFF.

The V and J genes are TRBV20-1 and TRBJ2-7; D might be TRBD1 (6 bases). Trimming removed 5 bases at V and 5 bases at J, with 10 bases between. Germline V gives CDR1 DFQATT, CDR2 SNEGSKA (reference sequence). The CDR3 loop spans 11 amino acids. DNA for the CDR3: TGCAGTGCTTTTCGGACAGACGAGCAGTACTTC. Translating it yields CSAFRTDEQYF.

The V call is TRBV30, the J call TRBJ1-2; no firm D call. The CDR3 extends over 16 amino acids. In germline, CDR1 is GTSNPN, CDR2 SVGIG (reference sequence). The ends were cut back, 0 bases at V and 4 bases at J, with 18 bases in the middle. CDR3 residues: CAWSVMPGWSGYGYTF. The CDR3 DNA is TGTGCCTGGAGTGTAATGCCTGGGTGGAGTGGCTATGGCTACACCTTC.